The present T cell receptor beta chain was sequenced within a study of blood T cell repertoires in COVID-19. Study-wide context: The cDNA or gDNA used as material had been derived from T cells, B-cell-depleted T cells, or PBMCs.

In the original processing: Amplification of reference gene primers provided the estimated nucleated cell counts. Measured with immunoSEQ multiplex PCR; TCRdb has only the in-frame clones, and not every one. That table furnishes V, J and clone size, whereas the DNA furnished D and trimming. Of fewer than 250,000 clones in the sample, 88% were seen once. CDR1 SNHLY and CDR2 FYNNEI come from the germline V gene. Trimming stripped 9 bases from V and 10 bases from J, with 10 bases between. This CDR3 is 11 amino acids long. Individuals drawn from approximately 26 US areas were roughly 18 to 95 years old. Categorization into cohorts depended on clinical history that participants reported.

The origin of this receptor is a woman between 50 and 59 years old with acute COVID-19. V is TRBV2 and J is TRBJ1-6; unclear D gene. Sequencing was carried out using PBMCs or T cells enriched from blood (not recorded which). The CDR3 reads CASLLGSPLHF. In DNA, the CDR3 is TGTGCCAGTTTATTGGGCTCACCCCTCCACTTT.